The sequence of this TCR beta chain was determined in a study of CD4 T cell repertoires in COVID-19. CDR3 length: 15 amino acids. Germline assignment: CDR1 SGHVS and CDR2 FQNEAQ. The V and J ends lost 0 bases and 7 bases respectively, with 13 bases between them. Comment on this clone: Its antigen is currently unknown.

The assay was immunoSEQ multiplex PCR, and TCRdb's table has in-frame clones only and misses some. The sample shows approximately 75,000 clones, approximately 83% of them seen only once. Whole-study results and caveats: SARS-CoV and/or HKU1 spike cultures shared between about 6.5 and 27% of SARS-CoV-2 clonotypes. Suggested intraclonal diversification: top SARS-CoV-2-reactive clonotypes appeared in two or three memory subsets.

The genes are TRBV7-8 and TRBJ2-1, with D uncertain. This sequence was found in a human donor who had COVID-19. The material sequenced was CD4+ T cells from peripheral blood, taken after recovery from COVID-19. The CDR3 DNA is TGTGCCAGCAGCTTAGCGCTTTTGAGCCTAAATGAGCAGTTCTTC. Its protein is CASSLALLSLNEQFF.